The present entry profiles one T cell receptor beta chain with its context. What it binds is not known. This specimen belongs to a study of cytomegalovirus exposure and HLA in healthy donors. With 60 Vbeta and 13 Jbeta primers, the PCR was carried out. In the original workflow: An analysis that came later counted tens of millions of unique TCR beta chains, 10 million to 11 million shared. Profiled with immunoSEQ multiplex PCR; TCRdb holds only in-frame clones, not every one. V and J calls plus clone size are reproduced from that table; the DNA served to infer D and trimming. The sample includes approximately 150,000 clones, roughly 80% seen only once; the top ten take over 2%. The CDR3 covers 14 residues. Germline lookup yields CDR1 MNHEY and CDR2 SMNVEV (reference sequence). The J segment lost 11 bases and the V segment lost 5 bases, leaving 13 bases of the junction unmatched. Overall study results and limits: HLA allele associations emerged for roughly 16,000 TCR beta sequences in a later analysis, at 0.05 false discovery rate.

The clonotype originates from a male donor in good health and CMV-seronegative. This chain connects TRBV27 to TRBJ1-1, with 8 bases identical to TRBD1. Material: PBMCs. The CDR3 bases are TGTGCCAGCAGTCGCAACAAAGATCAGGGGGCGGCTTTCTTT. This codes for CASSRNKDQGAAFF.